The present T cell receptor (beta chain) was sequenced within a study of stem cell transplantation in POMP-related autoinflammatory disease. The wider study: Hypothesis: faulty thymoproteasomes impair CD8+ T-cell selection, skewing TRB repertoires. Pre-transplant patients had naive-skewed CD4+ T cells and few CD8+ T cells.

Some clones are missing from TCRdb's copy, which holds only in-frame ones; the method was immunoSEQ multiplex PCR. The sample includes 25,000 to 30,000 clones, more than 75% of them seen just once. J gave up 9 bases and V 3 bases, and 12 bases lay outside the gene matches. This CDR3 has 17 amino acids. Germline V gene lookup returns CDR1 MGHRA and CDR2 YSYEKL. This sequence originates from a human donor with POMP-related autoinflammation and immune dysregulation (PRAID). The chain uses TRBV4-1 and TRBJ2-1; 12 bases are shared with TRBD2. The source material was CD4+ T cells from PBMCs, sampled before stem cell transplantation. Here the CDR3 reads CASSQLPVLAGGGEQFF. CDR3 nucleotides: TGCGCCAGCAGCCAGTTACCCGTCCTAGCGGGAGGGGGTGAGCAGTTCTTC.